Below, 20 T cell receptor beta chains from the same sample are listed, as sequenced in a study of early stage breast cancer tumors. Profiling relied on immunoSEQ multiplex PCR, and the TCRdb table lists in-frame clones only, not all of them. The sample lists fewer than 75,000 clones, about three quarters occurring once. What was sequenced was blood. The receptor source for this set is a person aged 30-39 years with breast cancer.

CDR3: CASSLLGYEQYF. In DNA form, the CDR3 reads TGTGCCAGCAGCTTATTAGGGTACGAGCAGTACTTC. The chain has TRBV7-6 and TRBJ2-7; D gene uncertain. The length of the CDR3 is 12 residues. Germline loops: CDR1 SGHVS, CDR2 FNYEAQ. The V end was cut by 2 bases, the J end by 4 bases, with 6 bases between.

This chain links TRBV18 with TRBJ2-7; 8 bases fit TRBD2. The J segment lost 6 bases and the V segment lost 4 bases, leaving 8 bases of the junction unmatched. There are 14 residues in the CDR3. Germline CDR1 is KGHSH and CDR2 is LQKENI. The chain's CDR3 is CASSLSGSRSEQYF. The CDR3 bases are TGTGCCAGCTCACTCAGCGGGAGCAGGTCCGAGCAGTACTTC.

The CDR3 reads CAWSVRGADTQYF. DNA of the CDR3: TGTGCCTGGAGCGTCCGGGGCGCAGATACGCAGTATTTT. V usage is TRBV30 and J usage is TRBJ2-3; D may be TRBD1 or TRBD2 (5 bases each). Trimming left V 3 bases short and J 4 bases short, with 11 bases between. The CDR3 totals 13 residues. The germline V gene encodes CDR1 GTSNPN and CDR2 SVGIG (reference sequence).

The V and J genes are TRBV11-2 and TRBJ2-7; the match to TRBD1 covers 7 bases. CDR3 length equals 17 residues. Germline loops: CDR1 SGHAT, CDR2 FQNNGV. V gave up 0 bases and J gave up 2 bases; unmatched junction bases: 10. Written as DNA, the CDR3 is TGTGCCAGCAGCTTAGATTCCCACTTAACAGGGGCCTACGAGCAGTACTTC. Amino acid sequence: CASSLDSHLTGAYEQYF.

This chain connects TRBV6-5 to TRBJ1-1; TRBD1 is a possible D gene (5 bases). The CDR3 has 14 residues. Germline V gene sequence: CDR1 MNHEY, CDR2 SVGAGI. Trimming pared 6 bases from V and 2 bases from J, leaving 13 bases between. The CDR3 DNA sequence: TGTGCCAGCAGGCGGCGGGACCCAAACACTGAAGCTTTCTTT. The encoded protein is CASRRRDPNTEAFF.

J is TRBJ2-7 and V is TRBV6-5; D call uncertain. This CDR3 comprises 14 residues. From germline, CDR1 is MNHEY and CDR2 SVGAGI. Trimming took off 0 bases at V and 5 bases at J, with 11 bases between the two ends. The CDR3 region is CASSYSTQDHEQYF. The CDR3 nucleotides read TGTGCCAGCAGTTACTCGACCCAGGACCACGAGCAGTACTTC.

This sequence joins TRBV7-2 and TRBJ2-7, with D unclear. CDR1 is SGHTA, CDR2 FQGNSA, per germline. Trimming shortened V by 0 bases and J by 7 bases, and 10 bases separated the two germline ends. The CDR3 has 13 residues. The CDR3 DNA reads as TGTGCCAGCAGCTTAGCTGGTAATAGGGAGCAGTACTTC. Translated, it gives CASSLAGNREQYF. The full variable domain, with the rest looked up from reference TRBV7-2 and TRBJ2-7, is GAGVSQSPSNKVTEKGKDVELRCDPISGHTALYWYRQSLGQGLEFLIYFQGNSAPDKSGLPSDRFSAERTGGSVSTLTIQRTQQEDSAVYLCASSLAGNREQYFGPGTRLTVT.

This clone was detected only a few times. Written as DNA, the CDR3 is TGTGCTAGTGCCTTTGACACCCTTGAAGCTTTCTTT. It encodes CASAFDTLEAFF. The chain has TRBV12-5 and TRBJ1-1; D uncertain. Germline V gene sequence: CDR1 LGHNT, CDR2 FRNRAP. The V and J ends lost 7 bases and 7 bases respectively, with 13 bases between them. CDR3 length: 12 residues.

This clone occurred once. The V gene is TRBV14, the J gene TRBJ2-3; D not certain. The CDR3 runs 11 residues. Germline V CDR1 and CDR2: SGHDN, FVKESK. Trimming pared 0 bases from V and 10 bases from J, leaving 5 bases between. CDR3 sequence reads: CASSQEVSQYF. CDR3 nucleotide sequence: TGTGCCAGCAGCCAAGAGGTGTCGCAGTATTTT.

This clone has more than one count but fewer than ten. J is TRBJ2-1 and V is TRBV6-1; 12 bases align to TRBD2. Germline V gene sequence: CDR1 MNHNS, CDR2 SASEGT. V trimming: 7 bases; J trimming: 6 bases; junction bases outside the gene matches: 7. The CDR3 extends over 15 amino acids. CDR3 DNA sequence: TGTGCCAGCAACCGACTAGCGGGAGAAGGCAATGAGCAGTTCTTC. It translates to CASNRLAGEGNEQFF.

The chain carries TRBV4-1 and TRBJ2-7, with D maybe TRBD1 (5 bases). The CDR3 loop spans 13 amino acids. The germline V gene encodes CDR1 MGHRA and CDR2 YSYEKL. V was cut by 3 bases and J by 6 bases, with 12 bases left in between. The CDR3 spells CASSQSAGPEQYF. Here the CDR3 DNA reads TGCGCCAGCAGCCAGTCGGCAGGGCCCGAGCAGTACTTC.

The rearrangement links TRBV4-1 to TRBJ1-1; unclear D gene. The V end was cut by 0 bases, the J end by 5 bases, with 13 bases between. Germline V CDR1 and CDR2: MGHRA, YSYEKL. This CDR3 comprises 15 residues. In DNA form, the CDR3 reads TGCGCCAGCAGCCAAGATGAGGAGAGGAGGACTGAAGCTTTCTTT. Amino acids: CASSQDEERRTEAFF.

This rearrangement joins TRBV5-5 to TRBJ2-6, with a tentative D call TRBD1 (5 bases). This CDR3 comprises 15 residues. Germline V gene sequence: CDR1 SGHKS, CDR2 YYEKEE (reference sequence). V was cut by 4 bases and J by 1 base, with 9 bases left in between. This chain's CDR3 is CASSLQASGANVLTF. CDR3 nucleotides: TGTGCCAGCAGCCTACAGGCTTCTGGGGCCAACGTCCTGACTTTC. The entire variable domain, with the rest obtained from reference TRBV5-5 and TRBJ2-6, is as follows: DAGVTQSPTHLIKTRGQQVTLRCSPISGHKSVSWYQQVLGQGPQFIFQYYEKEERGRGNFPDRFSARQFPNYSSELNVNALLLGDSALYLCASSLQASGANVLTFGAGSRLTVL.

This chain joins TRBV5-1 and TRBJ2-5; tentatively, D is TRBD1 (6 bases). The V gene lost 4 bases and the J gene lost 5 bases, with 18 bases spanning the gap. The CDR3 extends over 15 amino acids. CDR1 is SGHRS and CDR2 is YFSETQ in the germline V gene. DNA of the CDR3: TGCGCCAGCAGCCCAGGGGTAGGGGCGAGGGAGACCCAGTACTTC. This sequence encodes CASSPGVGARETQYF.

The rearrangement joins TRBV2 to TRBJ2-2, with TRBD2 matching over 16 bases. Looked up from germline, CDR1 is SNHLY and CDR2 is FYNNEI. V dropped 4 bases and J dropped 4; count of bases not matched to a gene: 9. The CDR3 extends over 19 amino acids. The CDR3: CASSAGTSGRAHGTGELFF. The CDR3 DNA sequence: TGTGCCAGCAGTGCCGGGACTAGCGGGAGGGCCCACGGCACCGGGGAGCTGTTTTTT.

The rearrangement links TRBV11-3 to TRBJ2-5, with D unresolved. The CDR3 totals 14 residues. Trimming took off 5 bases at V and 1 base at J, with 11 bases between the two ends. The germline V gene encodes CDR1 SGHNT and CDR2 YENEEA. The CDR3 region has the DNA TGTGCCAGCAGCACCGGTCCCTCCCAAGAGACCCAGTACTTC. Protein sequence: CASSTGPSQETQYF.

This clone was recorded only once. The chain joins TRBV30 to TRBJ1-2; 9 positions match TRBD1. The length of the CDR3 is 16 residues. Trimming removed 2 bases from V and 8 bases from J; junction bases left unmatched: 15. Germline CDR1 GTSNPN, CDR2 SVGIG (reference sequence). The CDR3 DNA reads as TGTGCCTGGAGTACAAGCTACAGGGGGCCTTTAACGGGCTACACCTTC. Its protein is CAWSTSYRGPLTGYTF.

The rearrangement joins TRBV20-1 to TRBJ1-4; unclear D gene. Looked up from germline, CDR1 is DFQATT and CDR2 is SNEGSKA (reference sequence). The CDR3 has 10 residues. The germline V and J ends were trimmed by 5 bases and 5 bases, with 3 bases remaining between them. The CDR3 is CSAQNEKLFF. CDR3 DNA sequence: TGCAGTGCTCAGAATGAAAAACTGTTTTTT.

The chain is built from TRBV27 and TRBJ2-3; TRBD2 matches at 9 bases. The CDR3 has 14 amino acids. With V trimmed by 5 bases and J by 7 bases, 7 bases remained unmatched. In germline, CDR1 is MNHEY, CDR2 SMNVEV (reference sequence). This chain's CDR3 is CASSIAGVLNTQYF. The CDR3 DNA sequence: TGTGCCAGCAGTATAGCGGGAGTCCTAAATACGCAGTATTTT.

About this clone itself: Other DNA sequences in the sample encode the same CDR3. This chain connects TRBV29-1 to TRBJ1-1; no clear D gene. V lost 4 bases, J lost 0 bases, and 9 bases lay in between. The germline V gene encodes CDR1 SQVTM and CDR2 ANQGSEA. The length of the CDR3 is 13 residues. The CDR3 region has the DNA TGCAGCGTTGGGGTAGGGTTGAACACTGAAGCTTTCTTT. The encoded protein is CSVGVGLNTEAFF.